Below, one T cell receptor (beta chain) is given with its context. Authors' data handling: By means of reference gene primer amplification, nucleated cell counts were estimated. Only in-frame clones appear in the TCRdb table, and some are missing; sequencing was by immunoSEQ multiplex PCR. D and trimming were read from the DNA, whereas the V and J calls and clone size are those reported in that table. In the table there are tens of thousands of clones, about 85% of which are singletons. Per germline, CDR1 SGHRS and CDR2 YFSETQ. There are 14 residues in the CDR3. Between the trimmed V and J ends, which lost 0 bases and 7 bases, there was a span of 14 bases. This sample was included in a study of blood T cell repertoires in COVID-19.

Sequenced: peripheral blood. The TCR comes from a man older than 75 with acute or convalescent COVID-19. The chain is built from TRBV5-1 and TRBJ2-7; D perhaps matches TRBD1 (5 bases). CDR3 loop: CASSLGQLTSEQYF. DNA for the CDR3: TGCGCCAGCAGCTTGGGACAGCTTACGTCGGAGCAGTACTTC.